The clone carrying this TCR beta chain was recorded only once. The sample is drawn from a study of blood T cell repertoires in COVID-19. Sequencing used immunoSEQ multiplex PCR; TCRdb keeps in-frame clones, though not all of them. The data hold under 200,000 clones, with more than 90% observed a single time. The CDR3 length is 13 residues. Germline CDR1 reads MNHEY; CDR2 reads SMNVEV (reference sequence). V was pared by 6 bases and J by 3 bases, with 12 bases between. Input material: peripheral blood. The receptor comes from a man aged 50-60 years with acute or convalescent COVID-19. The chain combines TRBV27 with TRBJ2-7; no clear D. CDR3 in DNA: TGTGCCAGCAGCTTGCGAAATAACTACGAGCAGTACTTC. This sequence encodes CASSLRNNYEQYF.